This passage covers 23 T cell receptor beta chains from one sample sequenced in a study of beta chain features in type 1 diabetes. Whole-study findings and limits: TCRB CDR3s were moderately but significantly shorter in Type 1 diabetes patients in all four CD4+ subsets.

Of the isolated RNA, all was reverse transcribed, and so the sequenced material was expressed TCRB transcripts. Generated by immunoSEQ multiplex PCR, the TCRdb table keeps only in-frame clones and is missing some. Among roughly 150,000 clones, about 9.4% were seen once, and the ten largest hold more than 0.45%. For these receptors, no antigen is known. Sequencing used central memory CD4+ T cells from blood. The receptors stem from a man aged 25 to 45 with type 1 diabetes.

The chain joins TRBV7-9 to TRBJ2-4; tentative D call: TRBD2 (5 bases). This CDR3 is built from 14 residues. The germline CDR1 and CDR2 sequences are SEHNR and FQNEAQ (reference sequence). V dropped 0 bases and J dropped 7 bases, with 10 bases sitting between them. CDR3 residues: CASSLAGVSNIQYF. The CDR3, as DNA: TGTGCCAGCAGCTTAGCGGGAGTGTCGAACATTCAGTACTTC.

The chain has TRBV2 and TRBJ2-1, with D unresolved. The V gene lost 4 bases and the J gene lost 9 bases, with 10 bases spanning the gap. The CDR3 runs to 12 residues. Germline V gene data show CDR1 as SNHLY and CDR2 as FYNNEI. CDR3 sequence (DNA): TGTGCCAGCAGTGTAACTATTGGTGAGCAGTTCTTC. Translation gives CASSVTIGEQFF.

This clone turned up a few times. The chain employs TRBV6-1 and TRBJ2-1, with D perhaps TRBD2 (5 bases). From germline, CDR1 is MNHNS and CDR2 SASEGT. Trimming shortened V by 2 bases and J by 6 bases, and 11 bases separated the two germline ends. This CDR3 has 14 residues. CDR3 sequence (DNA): TGTGCCAGCAGTGAACGGACCCGGGGCAATGAGCAGTTCTTC. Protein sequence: CASSERTRGNEQFF.

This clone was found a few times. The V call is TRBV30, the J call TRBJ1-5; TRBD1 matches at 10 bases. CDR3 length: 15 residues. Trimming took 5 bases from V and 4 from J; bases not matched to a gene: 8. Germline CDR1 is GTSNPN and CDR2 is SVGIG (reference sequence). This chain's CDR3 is CAWSQRGQGNQPQHF. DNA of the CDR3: TGTGCCTGGTCCCAAAGGGGACAGGGGAATCAGCCCCAGCATTTT.

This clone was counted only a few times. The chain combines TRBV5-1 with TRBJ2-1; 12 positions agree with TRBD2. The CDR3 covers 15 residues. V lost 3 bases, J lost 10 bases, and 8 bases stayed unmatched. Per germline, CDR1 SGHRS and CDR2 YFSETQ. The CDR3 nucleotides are TGCGCCAGCAGCTGGACTAGCGGGGACCGTCGGGAGCAGTTCTTC. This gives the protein CASSWTSGDRREQFF. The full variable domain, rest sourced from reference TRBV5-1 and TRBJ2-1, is KAGVTQTPRYLIKTRGQQVTLSCSPISGHRSVSWYQQTPGQGLQFLFEYFSETQRNKGNFPGRFSGRQFSNSRSEMNVSTLELGDSALYLCASSWTSGDRREQFFGPGTRLTVL.

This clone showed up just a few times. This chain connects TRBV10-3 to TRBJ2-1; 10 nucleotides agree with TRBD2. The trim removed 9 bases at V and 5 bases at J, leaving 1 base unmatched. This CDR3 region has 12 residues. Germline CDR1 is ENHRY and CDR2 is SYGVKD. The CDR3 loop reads CAIAGGNNEQFF. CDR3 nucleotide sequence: TGTGCCATAGCGGGAGGGAACAATGAGCAGTTCTTC.

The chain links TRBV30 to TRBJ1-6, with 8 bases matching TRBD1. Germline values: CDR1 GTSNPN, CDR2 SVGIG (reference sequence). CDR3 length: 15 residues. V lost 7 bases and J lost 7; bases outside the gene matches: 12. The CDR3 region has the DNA TGTGCCTCTGTGACAGGGGCCTCCCGAAATTCACCCCTCCACTTT. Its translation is CASVTGASRNSPLHF.

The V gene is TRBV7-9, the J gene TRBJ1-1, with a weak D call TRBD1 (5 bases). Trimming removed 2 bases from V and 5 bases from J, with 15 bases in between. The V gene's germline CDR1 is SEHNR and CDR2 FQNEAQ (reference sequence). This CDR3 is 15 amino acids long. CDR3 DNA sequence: TGTGCCAGCAGCTTACTCTGGGGCGCGACTACTGAAGCTTTCTTT. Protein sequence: CASSLLWGATTEAFF.

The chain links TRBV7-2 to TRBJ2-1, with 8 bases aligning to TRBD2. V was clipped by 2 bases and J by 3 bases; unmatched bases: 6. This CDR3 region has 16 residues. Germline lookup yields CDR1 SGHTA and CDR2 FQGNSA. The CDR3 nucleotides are TGTGCCAGCAGCTTAATGACGGGGGGGAACTACAATGAGCAGTTCTTC. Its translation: CASSLMTGGNYNEQFF.

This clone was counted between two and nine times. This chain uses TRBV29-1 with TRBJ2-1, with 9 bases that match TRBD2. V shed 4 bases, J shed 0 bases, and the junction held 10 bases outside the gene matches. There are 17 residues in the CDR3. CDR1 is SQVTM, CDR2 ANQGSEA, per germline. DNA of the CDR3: TGCAGCGTTGTGATGGATGCGGGAGGGAGCTCCTACAATGAGCAGTTCTTC. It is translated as CSVVMDAGGSSYNEQFF.

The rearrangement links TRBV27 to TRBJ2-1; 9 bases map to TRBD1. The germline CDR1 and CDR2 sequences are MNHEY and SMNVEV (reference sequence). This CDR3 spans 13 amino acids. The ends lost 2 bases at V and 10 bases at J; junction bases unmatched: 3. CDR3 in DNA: TGTGCCAGCAGTTTACCAACAGGGGGCGAGCAGTTCTTC. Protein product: CASSLPTGGEQFF.

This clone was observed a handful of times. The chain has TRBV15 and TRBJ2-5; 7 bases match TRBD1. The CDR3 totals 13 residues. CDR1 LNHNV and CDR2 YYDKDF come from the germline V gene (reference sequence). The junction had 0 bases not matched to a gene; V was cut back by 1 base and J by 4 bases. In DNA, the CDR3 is TGTGCCACCAGCAGAGGACAGGGAGAGACCCAGTACTTC. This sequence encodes CATSRGQGETQYF.

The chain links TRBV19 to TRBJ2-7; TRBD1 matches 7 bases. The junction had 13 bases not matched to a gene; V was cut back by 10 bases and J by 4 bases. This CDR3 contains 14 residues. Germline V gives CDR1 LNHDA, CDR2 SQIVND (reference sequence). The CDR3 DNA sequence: TGTGCCACTCAACCCGGGGTGGGACAGTACGAGCAGTACTTC. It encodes CATQPGVGQYEQYF.

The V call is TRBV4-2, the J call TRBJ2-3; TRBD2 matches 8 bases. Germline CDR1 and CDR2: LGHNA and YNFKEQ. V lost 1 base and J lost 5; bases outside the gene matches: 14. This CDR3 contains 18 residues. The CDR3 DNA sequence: TGTGCCAGCAGCCAAGTGTCCAGCGGGAGCGCTTTAGGAGATACGCAGTATTTT. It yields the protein CASSQVSSGSALGDTQYF.

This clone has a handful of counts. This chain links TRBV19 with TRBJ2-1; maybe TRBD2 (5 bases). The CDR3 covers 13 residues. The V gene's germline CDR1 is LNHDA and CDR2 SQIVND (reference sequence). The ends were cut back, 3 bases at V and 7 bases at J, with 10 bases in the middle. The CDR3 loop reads CASSIVGRNEQFF. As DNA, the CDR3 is TGTGCCAGTAGTATTGTAGGGAGAAATGAGCAGTTCTTC. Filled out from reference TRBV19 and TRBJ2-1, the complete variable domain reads DGGITQSPKYLFRKEGQNVTLSCEQNLNHDAMYWYRQDPGQGLRLIYYSQIVNDFQKGDIAEGYSVSREKKESFPLTVTSAQKNPTAFYLCASSIVGRNEQFFGPGTRLTVL.

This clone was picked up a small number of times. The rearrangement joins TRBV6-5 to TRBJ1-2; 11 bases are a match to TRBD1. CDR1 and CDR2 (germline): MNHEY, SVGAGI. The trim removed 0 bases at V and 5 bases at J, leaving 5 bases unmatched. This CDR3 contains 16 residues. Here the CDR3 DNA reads TGTGCCAGCAGTTACTCTGGACAGGGGGCATTGTATGGCTACACCTTC. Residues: CASSYSGQGALYGYTF.

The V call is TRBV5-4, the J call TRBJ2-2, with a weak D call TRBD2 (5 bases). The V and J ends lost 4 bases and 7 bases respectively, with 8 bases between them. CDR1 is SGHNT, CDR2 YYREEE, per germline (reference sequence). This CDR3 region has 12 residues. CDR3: CASSPGNGELFF. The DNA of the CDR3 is TGTGCCAGCAGCCCCGGGAACGGGGAGCTGTTTTTT.

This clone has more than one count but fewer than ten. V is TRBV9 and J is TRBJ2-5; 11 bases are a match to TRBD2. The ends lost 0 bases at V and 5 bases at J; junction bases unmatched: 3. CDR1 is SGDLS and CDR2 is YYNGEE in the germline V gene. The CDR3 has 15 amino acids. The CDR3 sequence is CASSVGVAGGETQYF. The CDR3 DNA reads TGTGCCAGCAGCGTAGGGGTAGCGGGAGGGGAGACCCAGTACTTC.

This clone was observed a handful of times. The CDR3 region has the DNA TGTGCCAGCAGTGAAATCGAGGCCCATCAGCCCCAGCATTTT. The encoded protein is CASSEIEAHQPQHF. The chain carries TRBV2 and TRBJ1-5; D uncertain. CDR3 length: 14 residues. V shed 2 bases and J shed 5 bases, with 10 bases lying between them. Germline CDR1 SNHLY, CDR2 FYNNEI.

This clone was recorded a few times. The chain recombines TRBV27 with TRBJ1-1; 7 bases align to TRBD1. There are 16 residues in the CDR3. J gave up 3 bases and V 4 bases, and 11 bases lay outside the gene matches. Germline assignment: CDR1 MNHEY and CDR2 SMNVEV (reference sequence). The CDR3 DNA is TGTGCCAGCAGTTCCGGGACAGTCAAAAGGGACACTGAAGCTTTCTTT. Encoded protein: CASSSGTVKRDTEAFF.

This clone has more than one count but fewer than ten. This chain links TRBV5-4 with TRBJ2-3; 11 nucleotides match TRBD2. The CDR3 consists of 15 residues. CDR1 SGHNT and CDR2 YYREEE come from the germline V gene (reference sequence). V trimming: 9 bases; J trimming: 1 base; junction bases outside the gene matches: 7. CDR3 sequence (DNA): TGTGCCACCAACTCACTAGCGGGAGGCACAGATACGCAGTATTTT. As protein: CATNSLAGGTDTQYF.

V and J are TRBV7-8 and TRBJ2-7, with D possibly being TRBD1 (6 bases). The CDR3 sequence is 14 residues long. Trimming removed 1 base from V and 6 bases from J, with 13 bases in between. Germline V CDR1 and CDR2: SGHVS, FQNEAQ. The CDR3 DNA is TGTGCCAGCAGCTTAGAGGCGACAGGTGTCGAGCAGTACTTC. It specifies CASSLEATGVEQYF. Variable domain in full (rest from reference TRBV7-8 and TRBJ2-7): GAGVSQSPRYKVAKRGQDVALRCDPISGHVSLFWYQQALGQGPEFLTYFQNEAQLDKSGLPSDRFFAERPEGSVSTLKIQRTQQEDSAVYLCASSLEATGVEQYFGPGTRLTVT.

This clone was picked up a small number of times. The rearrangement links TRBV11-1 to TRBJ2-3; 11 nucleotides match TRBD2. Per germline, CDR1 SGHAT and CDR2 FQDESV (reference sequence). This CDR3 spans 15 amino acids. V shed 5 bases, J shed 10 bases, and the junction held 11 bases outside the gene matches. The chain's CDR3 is CASSLTSGKVAAQYF. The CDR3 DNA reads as TGTGCCAGCAGCCTGACTAGCGGGAAAGTCGCCGCGCAGTATTTT.